This T cell receptor (beta chain) came from a study of T-cell reconstitution after alpha-beta-depleted transplantation in children. Regarding the study as a whole: Some patients owed their high day-60 TCRbeta diversity to surviving recipient T cells and thymic progenitors. Where alpha-beta T cells came from about two months after transplant was reportedly several hundred expanded graft clones. At the one-year point after transplant, T-cell counts and TCRbeta diversity were found to come mostly from T cells that had been newly produced.

Comment on this clonotype: Its antigen is currently unknown.

Preparation of the TCRbeta library was carried out with unique molecular identifiers. TCRdb itself ran the PCR reads through MiXCR, one entry per CDR3 protein. The table shows about 210,000 distinct CDR3 sequences, with more than 15% occurring only once. Germline V gives CDR1 LGHDT, CDR2 YNNKEL (reference sequence). The CDR3 has 18 amino acids. J was trimmed by 8 bases and V by 5 bases; bases with no gene match: 14. The chain recombines TRBV3-1 with TRBJ2-2, with TRBD2 matching 13 bases. The clonotype was recovered from a male patient under 10 years old who had a stem cell transplant for acute lymphoblastic leukemia, so the T cells may come from the graft donor. The material was PBMCs, mostly from graft donor cells, obtained 360 days after TCRalphabeta/CD19-depleted stem cell transplant. The CDR3 bases are TGTGCCAGCAGCAAGCTGTCCGGACTAGCGGGGGCTCGTGGGGAGCTGTTTTTT. It specifies CASSKLSGLAGARGELFF.